This TCR beta chain was captured in a study of control samples from healthy donors and cancer patients. The count of this clone is one. Produced via immunoSEQ multiplex PCR; TCRdb's table is partial and in-frame only. The profile shows about 150,000 clones, about 94% of them singletons. Germline V gene lookup returns CDR1 MNHEY and CDR2 SVGEGT. This CDR3 region has 15 residues. Unmatched junction bases numbered 7, after V lost 2 bases and J lost 6 bases. Material: blood. The sequence was obtained from a man aged 35 to 55 in good health. The rearrangement links TRBV6-2 or TRBV6-3 to TRBJ1-5; 7 positions match TRBD1. The CDR3 DNA is TGTGCCAGCAGTTACCGACAGGGAGGGTCTCAGCCCCAGCATTTT. Its translation is CASSYRQGGSQPQHF.